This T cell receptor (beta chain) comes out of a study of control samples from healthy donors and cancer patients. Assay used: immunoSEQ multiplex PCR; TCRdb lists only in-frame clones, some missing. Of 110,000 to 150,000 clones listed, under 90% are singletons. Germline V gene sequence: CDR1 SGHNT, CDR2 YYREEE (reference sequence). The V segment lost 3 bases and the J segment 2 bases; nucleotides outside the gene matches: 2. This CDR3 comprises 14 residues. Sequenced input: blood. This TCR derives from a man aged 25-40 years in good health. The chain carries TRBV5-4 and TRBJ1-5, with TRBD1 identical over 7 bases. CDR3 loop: CASSSDRGNQPQHF. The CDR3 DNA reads TGTGCCAGCAGCTCAGACAGGGGCAATCAGCCCCAGCATTTT.